This TCR beta chain is drawn from a study of regulatory T cells in long-lasting Graves disease (dated by TCRdb to the early 2020s). Background on the whole study: Newly diagnosed Graves' disease patients had taken antithyroid drugs for less than 3 months. This study used TCR sequencing and RNA sequencing of peripheral blood to compare persistent Graves' disease patients against newly diagnosed Graves' disease patients. The study was registered as a clinical trial and conducted in China. A total of roughly 35 samples underwent TCR sequencing: about 13 from persistent and some 20 from newly diagnosed Graves' disease patients.

From its cysteine to its phenylalanine, the CDR3 spans 17 amino acids. Only the CDR3 portion is preserved as DNA: 51 bases, with reading frame beginning at the first base. V is trimmed back by 5 bases and J by 7 bases, and the junction contains 14 bases that no gene match accounts for. Library preparation was by multiplex PCR. The listed sequencing device is Illumina HiSeq 4000. To build TCR beta libraries, CDR3 regions were amplified by Arm-PCR using iRepertoire HTBI primers. Before sequencing, the PCR products underwent gel purification. The study's processing was this. Gene usage analysis of CDR3 amino acid clonotypes relied on the roughly 60 TRBV and over 13 TRBJ segments identified across samples. Filtered high-quality paired reads were merged into contigs using COPE and FqMerger. BLAST was used to align contigs to IMGT TRBV, TRBD and TRBJ reference genes, and CDR3 was defined according to IMGT. Any clonotype with a frequency above 0.1% was classified as a highly expanded clone. Shannon entropy served as the measure of repertoire diversity, while the Gini coefficient captured V-J evenness. Clonotypes shared by more than one individual were considered public. Starting from the raw public reads, TCRdb applied fastp trimming at Q25, assembled clones with MiXCR and retained in-frame beta chains. Every CDR3 protein is listed once, alongside the most common genes and DNA of its rows. The V and J calls and clone size come from TCRdb's table, not from the authors' own analysis. The sample yields 350,000 to 500,000 distinct CDR3 sequences; roughly 17% were counted once. 20% to 25% of the sample goes to the ten largest clones.

Taken with the paper, the label for time point translates to: newly diagnosed GD, antithyroid drugs for less than 3 months. For both TCR sequencing and RNA sequencing, RNA was extracted from PBMCs in TRIzol. The diagnosis of Graves' disease followed American Thyroid Association guidelines. Patients for the study were recruited at an endocrinology department in Xi'an, China. Each patient gave 7 to 9.5 milliliters of peripheral blood, collected in an EDTA anticoagulant tube. Ficoll Paque Plus density gradient separation was used to isolate PBMCs, and no further T cell sorting was done. An Agilent 2100 Bioanalyzer and agarose gel were used to check RNA quality, and a NanoDrop 2000 was used to measure RNA concentration. As to this clonotype: The antigen it recognizes is unknown. The record has no base qualities; no much larger clone is one base away.

The paper's findings and limits, for the study overall: Sequencing and analysis were limited to the TCR beta chain. Persistent disease showed preferential use of TRBV28, TRBJ1-2 and TRBJ2-5, whereas newly diagnosed disease favored TRBV20-1 and TRBJ2-1. The study examined only peripheral blood because the primary lesion, thyroid tissue, could not be accessed. As a limitation, the authors acknowledged that the small sample size may reduce accuracy. Lower TCR Shannon entropy and fewer highly expanded clones were observed in persistent Graves' disease patients than in newly diagnosed patients, which suggested clonal expansion. Persistent patients shared more public clonotypes among themselves (around 2,800) than newly diagnosed patients did (nearly 1,000).

The same specimen was also included in a second study, on T cells in Graves' hyperthyroidism and ophthalmopathy. The second study, in turn, reports: Stable Graves' hyperthyroidism was defined as no progression to ophthalmopathy during 18 months of follow-up. Hyperthyroidism patients were newly diagnosed, with disease duration under 2 months, and aged 18 to 65 years. Any patient with an uncontrolled infection, another autoimmune disease, pregnancy or lactation was excluded. Diagnoses were based on clinical symptoms, serum thyroxine and TRAb, thyroid ultrasound and orbital computed tomography. The first round of RT-PCR for the TCR CDR3 was performed with the HTBI primer set and the Qiagen OneStep RT-PCR kit. Most expanded thyroid clonotypes (frequency above 0.001) were also detected in blood, suggesting blood repertoires may reflect thyroid immune responses. In cross-validation, a model built on a 13 V-J signature told ophthalmopathy apart from stable hyperthyroidism with approximately 90% sensitivity and 81% to 82% specificity, and in testing the same model reached 80%/75%. In validation, the model predicted progression to ophthalmopathy with over 60% sensitivity and approximately 72% specificity, a median of 6.5 months before onset. To identify TCR V-J signatures that set the groups apart, the researchers used a discovery cohort of 100 patients, made up of 40 to 45 with Graves' ophthalmopathy and 57 with stable Graves' hyperthyroidism. An independent validation cohort of around 20 hyperthyroidism patients and 17 patients who later progressed to ophthalmopathy tested prospective prediction of ophthalmopathy. The approximately 100 discovery patients were randomly split 7:3 into training and test sets. The study also compared thyroid tissue and blood T-cell repertoires from a handful of Graves' hyperthyroidism patients. After sampling, hyperthyroidism patients received methimazole starting at 30 mg daily, and ophthalmopathy patients received high-dose intravenous methylprednisolone. The libraries were constructed in a second round of multiplex PCR and then size-selected and purified. Libraries were sequenced paired-end with 100 bp reads on an Illumina HiSeq2000. SOAPnuke was used to process the raw data, throwing out any read that contained adapters or uncalled bases, had a mean Phred below 15, or lacked an exact constant-primer or identifier match. COPE v1.2.5 was used to merge the high-quality paired reads, and each unique nucleotide sequence was defined as a clonotype. Clonotypes were aligned to IMGT TRBV, TRBD and TRBJ reference segments using MiTCR v1.1. The analysis was restricted to V-J combinations with a frequency above 0.0001, which together covered about 99% of the repertoires. The TCS score was defined as F50 (clonal expansion) divided by E x V (chaos), with BLOSUM62-based TCRdist calculated between CDR3 peptides within each V-J. Welch's t-statistics and random forest reduced roughly 540 V-J features to roughly 13, which were used in a naive Bayes classifier (R e1071). No statistical method was used to set the sample size in advance, and investigators knew the group allocation. The paper describes TCR Vbeta CDR3 sequencing of 135 peripheral blood samples, made up of 43 ophthalmopathy patients, more than 70 hyperthyroidism patients and 17 progressor patients.

This sample comprised peripheral blood mononuclear cells (PBMCs), obtained at new diagnosis, from a patient treated with antithyroid drugs. The rearranged segments are TRBV12-3 or TRBV12-4 and TRBJ2-7, and TRBD2 aligns with 13 junction nucleotides. This clonotype was sampled from a woman in her late teens or twenties with Graves disease. Donor details come from another sample of the same person, matched by shared clones. Here the CDR3 is given as CASSPRLAGGPNWEQYF. The DNA is TGTGCCAGCAGTCCCCGACTAGCGGGAGGACCCAACTGGGAGCAGTACTTC.